These T cell receptor beta chains were read from a single sample in a study of cytomegalovirus exposure and HLA in healthy donors. Repertoires were generated with immunoSEQ multiplex PCR, while TCRdb's copy carries only in-frame clones and drops some. The profile shows 30,000 to 40,000 clones, 80% of them singletons. The source material was PBMCs. The receptors stem from a male donor in good health and CMV-seronegative. Each CDR3 is given with its conserved first and last residue. D genes are given only for firm matches. Clone size, where shown, is once, few, many, or a class for clones that have expanded.

TRBV11-2,.,TRBD2,TRBJ2-5,TGTGCCAGCAGCTTCCAAGGGCAGCGGGAGGGACAGTACTTC,CASSFQGQREGQYF
TRBV25-1,.,.,TRBJ2-4,TGTGCCAGCAGTGACCAGGGTAAAAACATTCAGTACTTC,CASSDQGKNIQYF
TRBV28,.,TRBD1,TRBJ2-7,TGTGCCAGCAGTTTAACCACAGGGGGCCACGGGTACGAGCAGTACTTC,CASSLTTGGHGYEQYF
TRBV27,.,.,TRBJ2-5,TGTGCCAGCGGCCTTCAAGAGACCCAGTACTTC,CASGLQETQYF
TRBV28,.,TRBD1,TRBJ1-5,TGTGCCAGCGTCAGGACAGGGGAATTTTATCAGCCCCAGCATTTT,CASVRTGEFYQPQHF
TRBV5-8,.,TRBD1,TRBJ2-1,TGTGCCAGCAGCGCCGGGACAGGGTCCTACAATGAGCAGTTCTTC,CASSAGTGSYNEQFF
TRBV18,.,TRBD2,TRBJ2-1,TGTGCCAGCTCACCAACGGGGGGGAATGAGCAGTTCTTC,CASSPTGGNEQFF
TRBV30,.,TRBD2,TRBJ2-2,TGTGCCTGGAGCGAGACTAGCGGGAGCGTGCTCGGGGAGCTGTTTTTT,CAWSETSGSVLGELFF
TRBV30,.,TRBD1,TRBJ1-6,TGTGCCTGGAGTGAGGGACAGGGAGGTTCACCCCTCCACTTT,CAWSEGQGGSPLHF
TRBV2,.,TRBD1,TRBJ2-7,TGTGCCAGCAGTGAAGGGGACAGTCGGCAGTACTTC,CASSEGDSRQYF
TRBV28,.,.,TRBJ1-2,TGTGCCAGCAGTTCACAAGGAGCGACGGCCTATGGCTACACCTTC,CASSSQGATAYGYTF
TRBV29-1,.,.,TRBJ2-2,TGCAGCGCTAAGATCACCGGGGAGCTGTTTTTT,CSAKITGELFF
TRBV15,.,.,TRBJ1-1,TGTGCCACCAGCAGAGATTCTTCCGGGAACACTGAAGCTTTCTTT,CATSRDSSGNTEAFF
TRBV7-3,.,.,TRBJ1-2,TGTGCCAGCAGCTCCGGGACAACTAACTATGGCTACACCTTC,CASSSGTTNYGYTF
TRBV10-3,.,.,TRBJ1-1,TGTGCCATCAGTGAGTCCGCCAGGGCGAACACTGAAGCTTTCTTT,CAISESARANTEAFF
TRBV9,few,.,TRBJ1-2,TGTGCCAGCAGCGCAGGGTACTATGGCTACACCTTC,CASSAGYYGYTF
TRBV28,few,.,TRBJ1-6,TGTGCCAGCAGTTTAATGAGTTCACCCCTCCACTTT,CASSLMSSPLHF
TRBV7-2,.,TRBD2,TRBJ2-1,TGTGCCAGCAGCTTAGTGGGGACTAGCGGGAGTAATGAGCAGTTCTTC,CASSLVGTSGSNEQFF
TRBV7-3,.,TRBD1,TRBJ1-5,TGTGCCAGCAGCTTAGAAGACAGGGGGCAGGTTCAGCCCCAGCATTTT,CASSLEDRGQVQPQHF
TRBV27,.,TRBD2,TRBJ2-5,TGTGCCAGCAGCTCCCCCCCGGGGGGCCAAGAGACCCAGTACTTC,CASSSPPGGQETQYF
TRBV29-1,.,.,TRBJ2-1,TGCAGCGTTGAAGGTACCTACAATGAGCAGTTCTTC,CSVEGTYNEQFF
TRBV10-3,.,.,TRBJ1-2,TGTGCCATCAGTGTCGGACAGCAAAATGGTGGCTACACCTTC,CAISVGQQNGGYTF
TRBV9,.,TRBD2,TRBJ2-5,TGTGCCAGCAGCGTAGCAGCGGGGCGCCAAGAGACCCAGTACTTC,CASSVAAGRQETQYF
TRBV9,few,TRBD1,TRBJ2-2,TGTGCCAGCAGCGTAGTACCCGGGACAGGGGGTGGTACCGGGGAGCTGTTTTTT,CASSVVPGTGGGTGELFF
TRBV15,.,.,TRBJ2-3,TGTGCCACCAGCAGAGAGCGGGGCGGCACAGATACGCAGTATTTT,CATSRERGGTDTQYF
TRBV30,.,TRBD1,TRBJ2-7,TGTGCCTGGAGTGTAGGGGGCCACTACGAGCAGTACTTC,CAWSVGGHYEQYF
TRBV6-5,.,TRBD1,TRBJ1-1,TGTGCCAGCAGTTACATCCCCGGACAGGGGGGCACTGAAGCTTTCTTT,CASSYIPGQGGTEAFF
TRBV4-1,.,TRBD2,TRBJ2-3,TGCGCCAGCAGCCCTAGCGGGGTCACAGATACGCAGTATTTT,CASSPSGVTDTQYF
TRBV15,.,TRBD1,TRBJ1-3,TGTGCCACCAGCAGAGTGGGGACAGGGGGTGGAAACACCATATATTTT,CATSRVGTGGGNTIYF
TRBV7-9,.,TRBD1,TRBJ1-4,TGTGCCAGCAGCTTCGAGGACAGGGAGCTTGAAAAACTGTTTTTT,CASSFEDRELEKLFF
TRBV6-5,.,TRBD1,TRBJ1-1,TGTGCCAGCAGTATCACAGGGGTGAACACTGAAGCTTTCTTT,CASSITGVNTEAFF
TRBV5-6,.,TRBD1,TRBJ1-2,TGTGCCAGCACGGCGACAGGGGACTATGGCTACACCTTC,CASTATGDYGYTF
TRBV21-1,few,.,TRBJ1-6,TGTGCCAGCAGCGGAGGGGGACAGGCTACCTCCTATAATTCACCCCTCCACTTT,CASSGGGQATSYNSPLHF
TRBV30,.,TRBD1,TRBJ2-7,TGTGCCTGGCTGGGACAGAGCTACGAGCAGTACTTC,CAWLGQSYEQYF
TRBV2,.,.,TRBJ1-5,TGTGCCAGCAGGCCGCAGGGCTATCAGCCCCAGCATTTT,CASRPQGYQPQHF
TRBV30,.,.,TRBJ2-5,TGTGCCTGCGCCCGGGATCAAGAGACCCAGTACTTC,CACARDQETQYF
TRBV21-1,.,.,TRBJ2-2,TGTGCCAGCCCTGGGACAGGGGGAACCGGGGAGCTGTTTTTT,CASPGTGGTGELFF
TRBV19,.,TRBD1,TRBJ1-1,TGTGCCAGTAGTTCAGACAGGGGGAAGGGTTTAGTGGACACTGAAGCTTTCTTT,CASSSDRGKGLVDTEAFF
TRBV27,.,TRBD1,TRBJ2-7,TGTGCCAGCAGTTCCCAGGACAGGGCTAGGTACGAGCAGTACTTC,CASSSQDRARYEQYF
TRBV15,.,.,TRBJ2-7,TGTGCCACCAGCAGAGACCTCCCTGACAGGTCCTACGAGCAGTACTTC,CATSRDLPDRSYEQYF
TRBV7-2,.,.,TRBJ2-1,TGTGCCAGCAGCCAAGTCGGGGTTCCAAATATCCTTCAGTTCTTC,CASSQVGVPNILQFF
TRBV2,.,TRBD2,TRBJ2-5,TGTGCCAGCAGCGGCCGGGCTAGCGGGGCGGTAGAGACCCAGTACTTC,CASSGRASGAVETQYF